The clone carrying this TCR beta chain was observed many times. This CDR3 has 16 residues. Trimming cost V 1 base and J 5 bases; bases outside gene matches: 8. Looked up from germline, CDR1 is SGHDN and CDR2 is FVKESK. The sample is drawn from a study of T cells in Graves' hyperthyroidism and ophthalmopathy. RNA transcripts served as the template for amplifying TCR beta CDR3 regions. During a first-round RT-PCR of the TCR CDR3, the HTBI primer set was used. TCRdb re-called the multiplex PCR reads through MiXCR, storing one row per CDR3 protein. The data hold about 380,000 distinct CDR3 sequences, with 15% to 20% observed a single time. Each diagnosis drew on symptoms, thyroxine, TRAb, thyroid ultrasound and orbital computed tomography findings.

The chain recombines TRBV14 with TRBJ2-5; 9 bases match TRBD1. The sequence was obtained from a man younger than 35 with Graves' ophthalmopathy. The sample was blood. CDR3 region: CASSQGPGQGRETQYF. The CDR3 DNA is TGTGCCAGCAGCCAAGGCCCTGGACAGGGGAGGGAGACCCAGTACTTC.